This record looks at one TCR beta chain sequence and its context. These data come from a study of cytomegalovirus exposure and HLA in healthy donors. PCR employed 60 Vbeta and 13 Jbeta primers. Repertoires were generated with immunoSEQ multiplex PCR, while TCRdb's copy carries only in-frame clones and drops some. Its listing shows roughly 62,000 clones. This CDR3 spans 15 amino acids. Germline V lookup: CDR1 LGHNA, CDR2 YSLEER. V was trimmed by 1 base and J by 4 bases, leaving 13 bases between them. Among the donors, all were healthy bone marrow donors. This chain joins TRBV4-3 and TRBJ1-1; D is possibly TRBD1 (6 bases). This receptor was taken from a male donor in good health and CMV-seronegative. The sample comprised PBMCs. CDR3 in DNA: TGCGCCAGCAGCCAAGCTTCAGACAGGTCCACTGAAGCTTTCTTT. Translating gives CASSQASDRSTEAFF.